This TCR beta chain was found in a study of T-cell reconstitution after alpha-beta-depleted transplantation in children (dated by TCRdb to between 2015 and 2016). Regarding the complete study: The study quantitatively tracked T-cell immune reconstitution after TCRalphabeta/CD19-depleted allogeneic hematopoietic cell transplantation in children using TCR repertoire profiling.

This clonotype was seen a few times. The antigen this receptor binds is unknown. No quality values exist for individual bases; no much larger clone is one base distant. The method was PCR. Sequencing relied on an Illumina HiSeq 2500. TCR libraries were prepared with molecular barcoding, using unique molecular identifiers to normalize TCRbeta repertoire quantification. TCRdb reworked the public reads: Q25 trimming with fastp, MiXCR clone assembly, productive beta chains retained. Rows with a matching CDR3 protein are joined into one entry that keeps the most common DNA and genes. For this sample the table gives approximately 520,000 distinct CDR3 sequences, of which 32% were detected only once. About 2.3% of the sample belongs to the ten largest clones. The clonotype originates from a human donor who donated a stem cell graft to a child with aplastic anemia. The source was PBMCs from the stem cell graft donor, collected from the stem cell graft.

In nucleotides, the sequence is TGTGCCTGGAAAGTTAGAGCCGCAGATACGCAGTATTTT. Its amino acids are CAWKVRAADTQYF. The V and J segments used are TRBV30 and TRBJ2-3, with no reliable assignment of the D segment. At the junction V is shortened by 4 bases and J by 4 bases, with 12 bases in between. In the germline V gene (reference sequence), CDR1 corresponds to GTSNPN and CDR2 to SVGIG. From cysteine to phenylalanine, the CDR3 is 13 amino acids long. The kept DNA is CDR3 alone, 39 bases in frame from the first base.